A single count supports the clone carrying this TCR beta chain. Its specificity is unknown. Germline values: CDR1 DFQATT, CDR2 SNEGSKA (reference sequence). The length of the CDR3 is 16 residues. The trim removed 3 bases at V and 8 bases at J, leaving 14 bases unmatched. The sample is drawn from a study of vaccination effects on CD4 cells after COVID-19. Study-level information: Sampling occurred a median 72 days post second dose, range 14 to 241. The culture medium for 1.5 million to 2 million PBMC per well included approximately 10 IU/ml IL-2 and about 10 ug/ml peptides. Findings of the study overall: Few convalescent patients, and no early post-infection timepoints, were available to the study.

Following an approximately ten-day culture, CD4+ T cells were purified. Either the BNT162b2 or mRNA-1273 vaccine was given to participants in two doses. Half of the medium was exchanged for IL-2 medium on both days 3 and 7. The protocol was immunoSEQ multiplex PCR, while the TCRdb copy is restricted to in-frame clones and leaves out a portion. Of 50,000 to 60,000 clones listed, about 78% are singletons. The TCR originated in a human donor who received a COVID-19 vaccine. The sequences come from CD4+ T cells from PBMCs cultured without peptide, collected after COVID-19 vaccination. The chain joins TRBV20-1 to TRBJ2-1, with 9 bases identical to TRBD2. CDR3 sequence (DNA): TGCAGTGCTAGTGTAAGGGTGGCTAGCGGGATGGATGAGCAGTTCTTC. This codes for CSASVRVASGMDEQFF.